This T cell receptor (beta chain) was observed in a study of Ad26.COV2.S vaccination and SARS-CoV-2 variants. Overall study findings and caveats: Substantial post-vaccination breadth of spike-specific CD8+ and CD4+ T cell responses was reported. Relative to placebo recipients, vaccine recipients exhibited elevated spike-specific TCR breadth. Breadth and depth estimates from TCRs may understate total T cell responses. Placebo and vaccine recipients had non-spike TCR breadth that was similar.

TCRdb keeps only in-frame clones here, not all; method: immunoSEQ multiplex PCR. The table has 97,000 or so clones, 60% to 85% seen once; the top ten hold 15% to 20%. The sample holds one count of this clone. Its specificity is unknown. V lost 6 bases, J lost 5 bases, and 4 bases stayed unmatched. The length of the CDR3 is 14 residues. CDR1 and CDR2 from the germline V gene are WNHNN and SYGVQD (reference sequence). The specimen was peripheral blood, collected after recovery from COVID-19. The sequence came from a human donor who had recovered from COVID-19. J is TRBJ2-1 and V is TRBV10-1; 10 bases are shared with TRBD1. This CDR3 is CASSPGQGHNEQFF. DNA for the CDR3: TGCGCCAGCAGCCCGGGACAGGGGCACAATGAGCAGTTCTTC.